This passage covers 27 T cell receptor beta chains from one sample sequenced in a study of beta chain features in type 1 diabetes. Expressed TCRB transcripts were sequenced because the isolated RNA had all been reverse transcribed beforehand. Assay used: immunoSEQ multiplex PCR; TCRdb lists only in-frame clones, some missing. This sample has 130,000 to 150,000 clones, with about 9.4% found just once. Specimen: naive CD4+ T cells from blood. These receptors were collected from a man between 18 and 35 years old in good health.

A few counts support this clone. The chain joins TRBV5-6 to TRBJ2-1; 11 bases are shared with TRBD2. Trimming took 4 bases from V and 4 from J; bases not matched to a gene: 4. The CDR3 has 15 amino acids. The V gene's germline CDR1 is SGHDT and CDR2 YYEEEE. The CDR3 protein is CASSLGLAAYNEQFF. As DNA, the CDR3 is TGTGCCAGCAGCCTGGGACTAGCGGCTTACAATGAGCAGTTCTTC.

The rearrangement uses TRBV4-1 and TRBJ2-3; TRBD2 aligns across 7 bases. The CDR3 is 20 amino acids. After removal of 0 bases from V and 1 base from J, the junction contained 16 bases not matched to a gene. CDR1 is MGHRA, CDR2 YSYEKL, per germline. CDR3 loop: CASSQDLGGAAGPRTDTQYF. In DNA, the CDR3 is TGCGCCAGCAGCCAAGATCTTGGGGGTGCAGCGGGGCCCCGCACAGATACGCAGTATTTT.

This chain joins TRBV7-2 and TRBJ2-2, with a possible D match to TRBD1 (7 bases). The CDR3 runs 19 residues. V was shortened by 5 bases and J by 4 bases, with 26 bases between the two germline ends. Germline V CDR1 and CDR2: SGHTA, FQGNSA. Here the CDR3 reads CASSQRSGTEVGGTGELFF. CDR3 nucleotide sequence: TGTGCCAGCAGCCAACGGTCCGGGACAGAGGTCGGGGGCACCGGGGAGCTGTTTTTT.

This clone showed up many times. The chain joins TRBV28 to TRBJ2-7, with D uncertain. The V end was cut by 5 bases, the J end by 3 bases, with 8 bases between. The CDR3 totals 12 residues. Germline CDR1 MDHEN, CDR2 SYDVKM. The CDR3 is CASSVTFYEQYF. The CDR3 region has the DNA TGTGCCAGCAGTGTGACATTCTACGAGCAGTACTTC.

This clone was seen more than once but under ten times. The chain couples TRBV9 to TRBJ2-7, with TRBD1 identical over 10 bases. CDR1 SGDLS and CDR2 YYNGEE come from the germline V gene. This CDR3 comprises 18 residues. V lost 0 bases, J lost 1 base, and 10 bases stayed unmatched. The CDR3 loop reads CASSVAFGQGGKSYEQYF. DNA of the CDR3: TGTGCCAGCAGCGTAGCTTTCGGACAGGGGGGGAAGTCCTACGAGCAGTACTTC.

In its sample, this clone was seen a few times. The chain couples TRBV7-2 to TRBJ2-2; 9 bases map to TRBD1. The CDR3 consists of 15 residues. The V and J ends lost 5 bases and 4 bases, in that order; junction bases with no gene match: 5. Per germline, CDR1 SGHTA and CDR2 FQGNSA. Here the CDR3 DNA reads TGTGCCAGCAGCCTCCGACAGGGGGGCACCGGGGAGCTGTTTTTT. It codes for CASSLRQGGTGELFF.

The chain is built from TRBV2 and TRBJ2-5; 13 nucleotides match TRBD2. After removal of 5 bases from V and 7 bases from J, the junction contained 19 bases not matched to a gene. The CDR3 length is 19 residues. Germline V lookup: CDR1 SNHLY, CDR2 FYNNEI. The CDR3 sequence is CASSQYGLAGVPQGGTQYF. CDR3 coding DNA: TGTGCCAGCAGTCAGTACGGACTAGCGGGGGTTCCTCAGGGCGGGACCCAGTACTTC.

This chain connects TRBV30 to TRBJ1-2, with D possibly TRBD1 on 5 matching bases. Germline-derived CDR1 and CDR2 are GTSNPN and SVGIG (reference sequence). V shed 0 bases and J shed 8 bases, with 13 bases lying between them. The CDR3 is 13 residues long. Here the CDR3 reads CAWSVQDLGGYTF. CDR3 in DNA: TGTGCCTGGAGTGTACAGGATCTGGGCGGCTACACCTTC.

This clone came up a few times. V is TRBV5-1 and J is TRBJ2-2, with 13 bases identical to TRBD2. V shed 4 bases and J 6 bases; nucleotides not matched to a gene: 6. The CDR3 has 16 residues. Germline V gene data show CDR1 as SGHRS and CDR2 as YFSETQ. CDR3 sequence reads: CASSGTGTSGAGELFF. CDR3 DNA: TGCGCCAGCAGCGGAACCGGGACTAGCGGGGCCGGGGAGCTGTTTTTT. Complete variable domain (other parts from reference TRBV5-1 and TRBJ2-2): KAGVTQTPRYLIKTRGQQVTLSCSPISGHRSVSWYQQTPGQGLQFLFEYFSETQRNKGNFPGRFSGRQFSNSRSEMNVSTLELGDSALYLCASSGTGTSGAGELFFGEGSRLTVL.

This clone has more than one count but fewer than ten. The CDR3 region has the DNA TGTGCCAGTAGTCTCGGACAGGATGAGGCCTATGGCTACACCTTC. Translating it yields CASSLGQDEAYGYTF. The rearrangement links TRBV19 to TRBJ1-2; 7 bases fit TRBD1. J lost 4 bases, V lost 5 bases, and 10 bases had no gene match. This CDR3 spans 15 amino acids. The germline CDR1 and CDR2 sequences are LNHDA and SQIVND (reference sequence).

V usage is TRBV2 and J usage is TRBJ2-5, with TRBD2 matching 12 bases. V lost 6 bases to trimming and J lost 1 base; unmatched junction nucleotides: 6. The germline V gene has CDR1 SNHLY and CDR2 FYNNEI. The CDR3 has 16 residues. The DNA of the CDR3 is TGTGCCAGCAGGCGGAGACTAGCGGGGGCCCAAGAGACCCAGTACTTC. Translating it yields CASRRRLAGAQETQYF.

This clone has ten or more counts. The rearrangement links TRBV19 to TRBJ2-1; maybe TRBD1 (6 bases). The V gene lost 9 bases and the J gene lost 6 bases, with 9 bases spanning the gap. The CDR3 extends over 11 amino acids. From germline, CDR1 is LNHDA and CDR2 SQIVND (reference sequence). CDR3 protein: CASGQSNEQFF. The CDR3 DNA reads as TGTGCCAGCGGACAGAGCAATGAGCAGTTCTTC.

This clone appeared a few times. The chain uses TRBV5-4 and TRBJ1-2, with 7 bases fitting TRBD1. CDR3 length: 12 residues. Germline CDR1 SGHNT, CDR2 YYREEE (reference sequence). The V gene end was trimmed by 5 bases and the J gene end by 9 bases; junction bases not matched to a gene: 7. The CDR3 DNA is TGTGCCAGCAGTCCGTCAGGGGGACGCTACACCTTC. It encodes CASSPSGGRYTF.

V and J are TRBV7-2 and TRBJ2-7; D not resolved. The CDR3 covers 11 residues. From germline, CDR1 is SGHTA and CDR2 FQGNSA. The V end was cut by 1 base, the J end by 5 bases, with 3 bases between. The CDR3 DNA is TGTGCCAGCAGCTTAGGAGACGAGCAGTACTTC. This gives the protein CASSLGDEQYF.

This clone showed up just a few times. The chain links TRBV30 to TRBJ1-2, with TRBD1 as a possible D gene (5 bases). CDR3 length equals 11 residues. Between the trimmed V and J ends, which lost 5 bases and 4 bases, there was a span of 8 bases. Looked up from germline, CDR1 is GTSNPN and CDR2 is SVGIG (reference sequence). The CDR3 loop reads CAWAQGYGYTF. In DNA, the CDR3 is TGTGCCTGGGCCCAGGGCTATGGCTACACCTTC.

This chain joins TRBV6-6 and TRBJ2-7, with no clear D. The CDR3 consists of 11 residues. The V gene's germline CDR1 is MNHNY and CDR2 SVGAGI (reference sequence). The ends were cut back, 4 bases at V and 5 bases at J, with 6 bases in the middle. This chain's CDR3 is CASSLSHEQYF. CDR3 sequence (DNA): TGTGCCAGCAGTTTATCCCACGAGCAGTACTTC.

This clone was counted between two and nine times. The chain recombines TRBV21-1 with TRBJ2-1; TRBD1 was called by the table and not checked on the DNA. TRBV21-1 has pseudogene status. The CDR3 length is 14 residues. CDR3 protein: CASSRGTGLNEQFF. The CDR3 DNA sequence: TGTGCCAGCAGCAGGGGGACAGGGCTGAATGAGCAGTTCTTC.

The table lists this clone with many counts. The V and J genes are TRBV7-9 and TRBJ2-1, with 7 bases aligning to TRBD2. The CDR3 runs 16 residues. J was trimmed by 1 base and V by 5 bases; bases with no gene match: 8. Germline CDR1 is SEHNR and CDR2 is FQNEAQ (reference sequence). The chain's CDR3 is CASSHRRAGSYNEQFF. Written as DNA, the CDR3 is TGTGCCAGCAGCCACAGACGAGCGGGGTCCTACAATGAGCAGTTCTTC.

This clone was seen ten or more times. For the CDR3, the DNA is TGTGCCAGCAGCCCGATAACCGGGACAGGGGTTAGCACAGATACGCAGTATTTT. It translates to CASSPITGTGVSTDTQYF. V gene TRBV7-9 combines with J gene TRBJ2-3, with TRBD1 identical over 10 bases. The length of the CDR3 is 18 residues. CDR1 SEHNR and CDR2 FQNEAQ come from the germline V gene (reference sequence). The V and J ends lost 5 bases and 0 bases, in that order; junction bases with no gene match: 11.

The chain is built from TRBV7-2 and TRBJ2-1; D call uncertain. With 5 bases removed from V and 9 bases from J, the gap between germline ends came to 8 bases. Germline loops: CDR1 SGHTA, CDR2 FQGNSA. CDR3 length equals 11 residues. The CDR3 nucleotides read TGTGCCAGCAGCGTGACGGGTGAGCAGTTCTTC. Translation gives CASSVTGEQFF.

The genes are TRBV19 and TRBJ2-2; 8 positions agree with TRBD1. CDR1 and CDR2 from the germline V gene are LNHDA and SQIVND (reference sequence). The junction had 8 bases not matched to a gene; V was cut back by 6 bases and J by 5 bases. CDR3 size: 15 residues. In DNA, the CDR3 is TGTGCCAGTAGGCCGGACAGGGAATTAACCGGGGAGCTGTTTTTT. It translates to CASRPDRELTGELFF. The full variable domain, in which reference TRBV19 and TRBJ2-2 provide the parts outside the CDR3, is DGGITQSPKYLFRKEGQNVTLSCEQNLNHDAMYWYRQDPGQGLRLIYYSQIVNDFQKGDIAEGYSVSREKKESFPLTVTSAQKNPTAFYLCASRPDRELTGELFFGEGSRLTVL.

This chain connects TRBV28 to TRBJ1-3; D possibly corresponds to TRBD1 (6 bases). The CDR3 extends over 15 amino acids. Germline V gene sequence: CDR1 MDHEN, CDR2 SYDVKM. V was shortened by 4 bases and J by 4 bases, with 14 bases between the two germline ends. The CDR3 DNA is TGTGCCAGCAGTTACCCGACAGGCTCGGGAAACACCATATATTTT. As protein: CASSYPTGSGNTIYF.

This clone was recorded at least ten times. The rearrangement uses TRBV29-1 and TRBJ2-3; D is uncertain. The germline V gene has CDR1 SQVTM and CDR2 ANQGSEA. The CDR3 consists of 11 residues. V lost 2 bases and J 3 bases, leaving 3 bases between the germline ends. CDR3 coding DNA: TGCAGCGTTGAACAGACAGATACGCAGTATTTT. Amino acid sequence: CSVEQTDTQYF.

This clone has just a few counts. The chain carries TRBV5-1 and TRBJ2-2; 7 positions match TRBD2. Per germline, CDR1 SGHRS and CDR2 YFSETQ. This CDR3 has 16 amino acids. The V gene end was trimmed by 1 base and the J gene end by 6 bases; junction bases not matched to a gene: 9. The CDR3 nucleotides are TGCGCCAGCAGCTTGTCGGTTACCGGGGGGTCCGGGGAGCTGTTTTTT. Translating gives CASSLSVTGGSGELFF.

This sequence joins TRBV5-1 and TRBJ2-4, with D tentatively TRBD1 (6 bases). Germline V gene data show CDR1 as SGHRS and CDR2 as YFSETQ. The ends were cut back, 5 bases at V and 1 base at J, with 16 bases in the middle. The CDR3 spans 16 residues. This chain's CDR3 is CASRVTTGMAKNIQYF. The DNA for the CDR3 is TGCGCCAGCAGAGTTACAACAGGGATGGCCAAAAACATTCAGTACTTC.

This clone was recorded a few times. The chain carries TRBV5-1 and TRBJ1-1; D might be TRBD1 (6 bases). Germline V gene sequence: CDR1 SGHRS, CDR2 YFSETQ. The CDR3 spans 14 residues. Trimming cost V 4 bases and J 8 bases, with 18 bases left between them. The CDR3 is CASSPHDRTIEAFF. CDR3 sequence (DNA): TGCGCCAGCAGCCCGCATGACAGGACCATCGAAGCTTTCTTT.

The rearrangement links TRBV5-1 to TRBJ1-2, with 7 bases matching TRBD1. J lost 2 bases, V lost 4 bases, and 5 bases had no gene match. Germline CDR1 SGHRS, CDR2 YFSETQ. The CDR3 totals 14 residues. The CDR3 loop is CASSGTASNYGYTF. The CDR3 coding sequence is TGCGCCAGCAGCGGGACAGCTTCCAACTATGGCTACACCTTC.